This T cell receptor beta chain originates from a study of shared clonotypes between healthy human individuals. The study's findings and limits: Among donors, the sharing of clonotypes was expected to be influenced by sequencing depth. As a rule, naive subsets had a larger estimated richness than memory subsets.

The CDR3 loop spans 14 amino acids. Germline-derived CDR1 and CDR2 are KGHSH and LQKENI. The V and J ends lost 4 bases and 4 bases respectively, with 14 bases between them. With regard to this clone: Its cognate antigen is unknown. The sample contains more than one DNA sequence encoding this CDR3.

Data came from immunoSEQ multiplex PCR; TCRdb stores just in-frame clones and leaves some out. The table has a few million clones, under 97% seen once. Every donor, a Caucasian adult, lived in Nashville, Tennessee. Investigators divided CD4+ cells into CD45RA+ naive and CD45RA-negative memory subsets. The source is a man aged 18 to 29 in good health. The sample taken for sequencing was naive CD4+ T cells sorted from blood. Described subset: CD45RA+ positively selected. J is TRBJ2-7 and V is TRBV18; TRBD1 or TRBD2 may be the D gene (5 bases each). The DNA for the CDR3 is TGTGCCAGCTCACAGGGACGGGCGACTTACGAGCAGTACTTC. Translation: CASSQGRATYEQYF.